Listed here are 28 T cell receptor beta chains from one sample, sequenced in a study of patients and donors after allogeneic stem cell transplantation (dated by TCRdb to about 2020). Library preparation used RT-PCR. Sequencing relied on a NextSeq 550. TCRdb trimmed the raw reads at Q25, called clones with MiXCR and kept productive beta chains. CDR3 protein sequences are deduplicated, and each keeps its most common genes and DNA. For this sample there are 150,000 to 200,000 distinct CDR3 sequences; approximately 28% appear just once. 2.5% to 3.5% of the sample lies in the top ten. The source material was blood, either unsorted or a sorted T cell fraction (not recorded which). Every receptor here comes from a human donor who was either an allogeneic HSCT recipient or a stem cell or donor lymphocyte infusion donor (not recorded which). It is not recorded whose cells these are; they may come from a transplant donor.

This sequence joins TRBV4-2 and TRBJ2-3; perhaps TRBD2 as D (5 bases). Germline V gives CDR1 LGHNA, CDR2 YNFKEQ. The CDR3 runs 16 residues. V was cut by 0 bases and J by 6 bases, with 16 bases left in between. The CDR3 DNA follows: TGTGCCAGCAGCCAAGATAGAGGGTCCAGGAGGGATACGCAGTATTTT. Encoded protein: CASSQDRGSRRDTQYF.

V usage is TRBV3-1 and J usage is TRBJ2-7, with D tentatively TRBD1 or TRBD2 (5 bases each). The CDR3 loop spans 10 amino acids. The germline CDR1 and CDR2 sequences are LGHDT and YNNKEL (reference sequence). V gave up 11 bases and J gave up 3 bases, with 8 bases separating them. This CDR3 is CAVGGYEQYF. DNA for the CDR3: TGTGCCGTTGGGGGCTACGAGCAGTACTTC.

This clonotype has a handful of counts. V usage is TRBV5-1 and J usage is TRBJ1-2, with a weak D call TRBD1 (6 bases). V lost 2 bases and J lost 5, with 19 bases in between. From germline, CDR1 is SGHRS and CDR2 YFSETQ. There are 16 residues in the CDR3. The CDR3 sequence is CASSFSWTAGDYGYTF. The CDR3 DNA is TGCGCCAGCAGCTTCAGCTGGACAGCTGGGGATTATGGCTACACCTTC.

This clonotype was seen a few times. The chain recombines TRBV7-9 with TRBJ2-7; 9 nucleotides align to TRBD1. V was pared by 5 bases and J by 6 bases, with 11 bases of the junction left unmatched. The CDR3 spans 15 residues. The germline V gene has CDR1 SEHNR and CDR2 FQNEAQ (reference sequence). CDR3: CASSPRDRGYSEQYF. The CDR3 bases are TGTGCCAGCAGCCCCCGAGACAGGGGGTATAGCGAGCAGTACTTC. Supplemented by reference TRBV7-9 and TRBJ2-7, the full variable domain reads DTGVSQNPRHKITKRGQNVTFRCDPISEHNRLYWYRQTLGQGPEFLTYFQNEAQLEKSRLLSDRFSAERPKGSFSTLEIQRTEQGDSAMYLCASSPRDRGYSEQYFGPGTRLTVT.

The chain is built from TRBV7-9 and TRBJ2-5; TRBD2 matches 10 bases. CDR1 is SEHNR and CDR2 is FQNEAQ in the germline V gene (reference sequence). V lost 1 base to trimming and J lost 2 bases; unmatched junction nucleotides: 10. The CDR3 contains 18 residues. The CDR3 DNA is TGTGCCAGCAGCTTAGGGTCCCGGACTAGCGGACCACAAGAGACCCAGTACTTC. Its translation: CASSLGSRTSGPQETQYF.

The chain carries TRBV2 and TRBJ2-2; no definite D call. Germline CDR1 is SNHLY and CDR2 is FYNNEI. The CDR3 has 14 residues. The V end lost 3 bases, the J end lost 7 bases, and 12 bases lay between the germline ends. CDR3 amino acids: CASSDNWADGELFF. In DNA form, the CDR3 reads TGTGCCAGCAGTGATAACTGGGCGGACGGGGAGCTGTTTTTT.

This clonotype appeared a few times. In DNA form, the CDR3 reads TGTGCCAGCAGTTACCCCCAGGGGTTGAACACCGGGGAGCTGTTTTTT. Translation: CASSYPQGLNTGELFF. The chain is built from TRBV6-5 and TRBJ2-2; tentatively, D is TRBD1 (6 bases). Looked up from germline, CDR1 is MNHEY and CDR2 is SVGAGI. CDR3 size: 16 residues. V dropped 2 bases and J dropped 1 base, with 11 bases sitting between them.

This chain uses TRBV10-3 with TRBJ2-7; 16 nucleotides align to TRBD2. This CDR3 spans 17 amino acids. V shed 10 bases, J shed 2 bases, and the junction held 11 bases outside the gene matches. CDR1 is ENHRY and CDR2 is SYGVKD in the germline V gene. CDR3 DNA sequence: TGTGCCACAGGGACTAGCGGGAGGGCCACCTCTGCCTACGAGCAGTACTTC. This sequence encodes CATGTSGRATSAYEQYF.

This clonotype appeared many times. V is TRBV7-9 and J is TRBJ1-1; D is undetermined. This CDR3 has 12 residues. Germline V CDR1 and CDR2: SEHNR, FQNEAQ (reference sequence). Trimming removed 1 base from V and 8 bases from J, with 8 bases in between. The CDR3 bases are TGTGCCAGCAGCTTAGTCGTTCCGGAAGCTTTCTTT. Residues: CASSLVVPEAFF.

Here the CDR3 DNA reads TGTGCCAGCCGATCTAGGTTAAATAAGACCCAGTACTTC. It codes for CASRSRLNKTQYF. This chain joins TRBV12-3 or TRBV12-4 and TRBJ2-5, with D uncertain. V lost 8 bases and J 6 bases, leaving 16 bases between the germline ends. This CDR3 has 13 residues.

This clonotype has only a few counts. The V and J genes are TRBV6-2 or TRBV6-3 and TRBJ2-2; D possibly corresponds to TRBD2 (6 bases). The CDR3 consists of 16 residues. Germline V gene sequence: CDR1 MNHEY, CDR2 SVGEGT. V was pared by 2 bases and J by 4 bases, with 14 bases between. The CDR3 is CASSYADYFLTGELFF. CDR3 nucleotide sequence: TGTGCCAGCAGTTACGCGGACTACTTTCTCACCGGGGAGCTGTTTTTT.

There are a few counts of this clonotype. This sequence joins TRBV3-1 and TRBJ1-4; D remains unclear. In germline, CDR1 is LGHDT, CDR2 YNNKEL (reference sequence). The CDR3 runs to 12 residues. Trimming pared 1 base from V and 7 bases from J, leaving 4 bases between. CDR3 region: CASSQGGEKLFF. In DNA form, the CDR3 reads TGTGCCAGCAGCCAAGGGGGTGAAAAACTGTTTTTT.

The CDR3 DNA follows: TGTGCCAGCAGCAAAGGGGACTATGGCTACACCTTC. Translating gives CASSKGDYGYTF. The chain has TRBV12-3 or TRBV12-4 and TRBJ1-2, with a weak D call TRBD1 (5 bases). The CDR3 length is 12 residues. Trimming pared 6 bases from V and 3 bases from J, leaving 8 bases between.

This clonotype was counted many times. The CDR3 sequence is CASSQARGQANEKLFF. The CDR3 bases are TGCGCCAGCAGCCAAGCCAGGGGGCAAGCTAATGAAAAACTGTTTTTT. The chain is built from TRBV4-1 and TRBJ1-4, with 8 bases fitting TRBD1. V lost 1 base and J lost 3; bases outside the gene matches: 4. Germline values: CDR1 MGHRA, CDR2 YSYEKL. This CDR3 has 16 amino acids.

The sample holds one count of this clonotype. The rearrangement uses TRBV7-9 and TRBJ2-5; D is possibly TRBD1 (6 bases). Germline V CDR1 and CDR2: SEHNR, FQNEAQ (reference sequence). The CDR3 spans 16 residues. Trimming left V 3 bases short and J 1 base short, with 15 bases between. The CDR3 loop is CASSFPRQEPQETQYF. As DNA, the CDR3 is TGTGCCAGCAGCTTCCCCAGACAGGAGCCCCAAGAGACCCAGTACTTC.

This sequence joins TRBV3-1 and TRBJ2-7, with 7 bases identical to TRBD1. Trimming removed 4 bases from V and 10 bases from J; junction bases left unmatched: 7. Germline lookup yields CDR1 LGHDT and CDR2 YNNKEL (reference sequence). CDR3 length equals 12 residues. CDR3 nucleotide sequence: TGTGCCAGCAGCCTCGGGACAGCGGTACAGTACTTC. Its protein is CASSLGTAVQYF.

The chain has TRBV19 and TRBJ2-7; 8 positions agree with TRBD2. CDR1 and CDR2 (germline): LNHDA, SQIVND (reference sequence). V shed 3 bases and J 3 bases; nucleotides not matched to a gene: 10. CDR3 length equals 16 residues. CDR3 region: CASSMGKGTRSYEQYF. The CDR3 nucleotides read TGTGCCAGTAGTATGGGGAAGGGGACTAGAAGCTACGAGCAGTACTTC.

The rearrangement uses TRBV10-3 and TRBJ2-7; either TRBD1 or TRBD2 may fit D (5 bases each). V lost 7 bases and J lost 2, with 12 bases in between. CDR1 and CDR2 from the germline V gene are ENHRY and SYGVKD. The CDR3 covers 13 residues. CDR3: CAIKGTEPYEQYF. In nucleotides, the CDR3 is TGTGCCATCAAAGGGACCGAACCCTACGAGCAGTACTTC.

The rearrangement links TRBV4-1 to TRBJ2-5; 9 bases line up with TRBD1. The CDR3 spans 19 residues. CDR1 MGHRA and CDR2 YSYEKL come from the germline V gene. With 1 base clipped from V and 1 base from J, the junction kept 13 bases outside the gene matches. This chain's CDR3 is CASSQAGTGLHIAQETQYF. The DNA of the CDR3 is TGCGCCAGCAGCCAAGCTGGGACAGGGTTACACATAGCCCAAGAGACCCAGTACTTC.

This chain uses TRBV6-1 with TRBJ2-1, with TRBD1 matching over 7 bases. There are 14 residues in the CDR3. CDR1 and CDR2 from the germline V gene are MNHNS and SASEGT. The ends lost 3 bases at V and 9 bases at J; junction bases unmatched: 8. The CDR3 is CASSEAGGGGEQFF. The CDR3 coding sequence is TGTGCCAGCAGTGAGGCAGGGGGTGGAGGTGAGCAGTTCTTC.

In this sample, this clonotype turned up a few times. This chain links TRBV6-6 with TRBJ1-4; no clear D gene. The CDR3 spans 16 residues. Per germline, CDR1 MNHNY and CDR2 SVGAGI (reference sequence). The V end was cut by 1 base, the J end by 2 bases, with 11 bases between. The CDR3 DNA reads as TGTGCCAGCAGTTACTTAGAGGTGGCGACTAATGAAAAACTGTTTTTT. Residues: CASSYLEVATNEKLFF.

The chain uses TRBV29-1 and TRBJ2-7; no clear D. Germline V lookup: CDR1 SQVTM, CDR2 ANQGSEA. The germline V and J ends were trimmed by 4 bases and 2 bases, with 15 bases remaining between them. This CDR3 is 14 amino acids long. The DNA for the CDR3 is TGCAGCGTTGGGGAAGAACGCTTCACCTACGAGCAGTACTTC. It encodes CSVGEERFTYEQYF.

The chain has TRBV10-3 and TRBJ2-5; D may match TRBD1 or TRBD2 (5 bases each). V was cut by 4 bases and J by 4 bases, with 13 bases left in between. The CDR3 is 14 residues long. Germline assignment: CDR1 ENHRY and CDR2 SYGVKD. CDR3 DNA: TGTGCCATCAGTGCCGAGGGGAACCTAGAGACCCAGTACTTC. Translating gives CAISAEGNLETQYF.

The genes are TRBV20-1 and TRBJ2-3; 10 bases fit TRBD2. V was pared by 1 base and J by 8 bases, with 9 bases of the junction left unmatched. The CDR3 runs to 15 residues. Germline CDR1 DFQATT, CDR2 SNEGSKA (reference sequence). In DNA form, the CDR3 reads TGCAGTGCTAGAGTAAGCGGGAGGGTCCATGGTACGCAGTATTTT. Its protein is CSARVSGRVHGTQYF.

The chain uses TRBV28 and TRBJ1-5, with D unresolved. Germline V CDR1 and CDR2: MDHEN, SYDVKM. V shed 11 bases and J shed 4 bases, with 15 bases lying between them. The CDR3 length is 13 residues. Written as DNA, the CDR3 is TGTGCCGGTAGGGTGAGTGCTAATCAGCCCCAGCATTTT. Its translation: CAGRVSANQPQHF.

The sample holds a few counts of this clonotype. The V gene is TRBV20-1, the J gene TRBJ1-3; D perhaps matches TRBD1 (5 bases). V lost 3 bases, J lost 0 bases, and 9 bases lay in between. Germline V gives CDR1 DFQATT, CDR2 SNEGSKA (reference sequence). The CDR3 spans 14 residues. CDR3 sequence reads: CSARDTNSGNTIYF. CDR3 in DNA: TGCAGTGCTAGGGACACCAACTCTGGAAACACCATATATTTT.

The gene calls are TRBV7-2 and TRBJ2-3; D is perhaps TRBD2 (6 bases). Germline V gene data show CDR1 as SGHTA and CDR2 as FQGNSA. V dropped 1 base and J dropped 9 bases, with 14 bases sitting between them. The CDR3 runs 14 residues. CDR3 in amino acids: CASSLDSLGGTQYF. CDR3 DNA sequence: TGTGCCAGCAGCTTAGACAGCCTCGGGGGAACGCAGTATTTT. The whole variable domain, filled in from reference TRBV7-2 and TRBJ2-3, reads GAGVSQSPSNKVTEKGKDVELRCDPISGHTALYWYRQSLGQGLEFLIYFQGNSAPDKSGLPSDRFSAERTGGSVSTLTIQRTQQEDSAVYLCASSLDSLGGTQYFGPGTRLTVL.

This clonotype was seen repeatedly, ten times or more. The chain carries TRBV12-3 or TRBV12-4 and TRBJ1-5, with no clear D. Trimming shortened V by 3 bases and J by 0 bases, and 3 bases separated the two germline ends. There are 13 residues in the CDR3. The CDR3 loop is CASSFNSNQPQHF. As DNA, the CDR3 is TGTGCCAGCAGTTTTAATAGCAATCAGCCCCAGCATTTT.